This T cell receptor (beta chain) was profiled in a study of response to subunit inactivated influenza vaccine. TCRdb reanalysed the RT-PCR reads using MiXCR and keeps one entry per CDR3 protein. The table records about 570,000 distinct CDR3 sequences, about 10% of them present only once. Trimming took 5 bases from V and 2 from J; bases not matched to a gene: 6. The length of the CDR3 is 15 residues. The same data also contributed to another study, on T cells expressing NK-cell markers. That paper adds: The TCR beta cDNA came from 5'RACE template switching with UMIs. The study found these clonotypes also leading the CD3+CD56-NKG2C+ fraction in a few donors.

This specimen consisted of PBMCs from blood, obtained on the day of vaccination. This receptor was taken from a man aged 45-65 years who received an inactivated influenza vaccine. The chain couples TRBV12-3 or TRBV12-4 to TRBJ2-7; 10 nucleotides line up with TRBD2. CDR3 sequence: CASSTGTSVTYEQYF. The CDR3 bases are TGTGCCAGCAGTACGGGGACTAGCGTTACCTACGAGCAGTACTTC.